Each of the 2 T cell receptor beta chains below was sequenced from the same sample in a study of cytomegalovirus exposure and HLA in healthy donors. PCR primers comprised 60 Vbeta and 13 Jbeta primers. Sequencing was performed with immunoSEQ multiplex PCR; in TCRdb, only in-frame clones are kept and a portion is missing. The sample holds about 110,000 clones, over 60% seen once. The sequenced sample was PBMCs. The receptors here all came from a woman aged 25 to 39 in good health and CMV-seronegative.

The rearrangement uses TRBV7-6 and TRBJ1-1, with D possibly being TRBD1 (5 bases). V was shortened by 5 bases and J by 4 bases, with 17 bases between the two germline ends. Germline V gene lookup returns CDR1 SGHVS and CDR2 FNYEAQ. This CDR3 has 15 residues. CDR3 DNA sequence: TGTGCCAGCAGCCTCAGGAGGGGCGGGGGCACTGAAGCTTTCTTT. It yields the protein CASSLRRGGGTEAFF. The full variable domain, rest sourced from reference TRBV7-6 and TRBJ1-1, is GAGVSQSPRYKVTKRGQDVALRCDPISGHVSLYWYRQALGQGPEFLTYFNYEAQQDKSGLPNDRFSAERPEGSISTLTIQRTEQRDSAMYRCASSLRRGGGTEAFFGQGTRLTVV.

V usage is TRBV6-5 and J usage is TRBJ2-4; 7 bases are a match to TRBD1. Germline V lookup: CDR1 MNHEY, CDR2 SVGAGI. The CDR3 is 13 amino acids. Trimming at V came to 10 bases and at J to 4 bases, leaving 7 bases not matched to a gene. In nucleotides, the CDR3 is TGTGCCACACCAGGGACAGAGAAAAACATTCAGTACTTC. Translation: CATPGTEKNIQYF.